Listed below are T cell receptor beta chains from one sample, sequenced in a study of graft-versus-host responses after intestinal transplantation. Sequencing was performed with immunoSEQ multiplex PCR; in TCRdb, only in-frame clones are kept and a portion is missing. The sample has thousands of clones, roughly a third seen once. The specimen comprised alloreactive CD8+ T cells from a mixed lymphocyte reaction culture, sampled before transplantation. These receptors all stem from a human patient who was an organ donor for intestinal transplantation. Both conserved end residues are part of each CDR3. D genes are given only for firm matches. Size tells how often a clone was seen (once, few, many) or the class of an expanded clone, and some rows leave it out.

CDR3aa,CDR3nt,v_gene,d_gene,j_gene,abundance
CAIRSISYEQYF,TGTGCCATCAGGTCAATCTCCTACGAGCAGTACTTC,TRBV10-3,NA,TRBJ2-7,few
CASSIGSLANQPQHF,TGTGCCAGTAGTATTGGCAGCCTAGCCAATCAGCCCCAGCATTTT,TRBV19,NA,TRBJ1-5,few
CASSLTGYEQYF,TGTGCCAGCAGCTTAACGGGCTACGAGCAGTACTTC,TRBV7-2,NA,TRBJ2-7,large
CASSLSGYEQYF,TGTGCCAGCAGCTTATCGGGATACGAGCAGTACTTC,TRBV7-2,NA,TRBJ2-7,few
CASTGGLVREQYF,TGTGCCAGTACAGGGGGCCTTGTACGGGAGCAGTACTTC,TRBV19,TRBD1,TRBJ2-7,medium-sized
CASTPGGDGEKLFF,TGTGCCAGCACCCCCGGGGGGGACGGTGAAAAACTGTTTTTT,TRBV21-1,NA,TRBJ1-4,NA
CASSLVSSEQFF,TGTGCCAGCAGCTTGGTATCGAGTGAGCAGTTCTTC,TRBV5-6,NA,TRBJ2-1,few
CASSLGLAGGNTGELFF,TGTGCCAGCAGTTTAGGACTAGCGGGGGGGAACACCGGGGAGCTGTTTTTT,TRBV27,TRBD2,TRBJ2-2,NA
CASKGDTGELFF,TGTGCCTCAAAGGGGGACACCGGGGAGCTGTTTTTT,TRBV28,NA,TRBJ2-2,medium-sized
CASSDSGGADTQYF,TGTGCCAGCAGTGACTCGGGGGGGGCCGATACGCAGTATTTT,TRBV6-4,NA,TRBJ2-3,medium-sized
CASSLGLGYEQYF,TGTGCCAGCAGCTTGGGACTAGGCTACGAGCAGTACTTC,TRBV5-6,NA,TRBJ2-7,few
CASSQGGEGDEKLFF,TGCGCCAGCAGCCAAGGGGGGGAGGGTGATGAAAAACTGTTTTTT,TRBV4-3,NA,TRBJ1-4,NA
CASNPLGGLAGENTGELFF,TGTGCCAGCAACCCCCTCGGTGGACTAGCGGGAGAGAACACCGGGGAGCTGTTTTTT,TRBV27,TRBD2,TRBJ2-2,NA
CAWSYGRETQYF,TGTGCCTGGAGCTATGGGAGAGAGACCCAGTACTTC,TRBV30,NA,TRBJ2-5,few
CASSDGGATDTQYF,TGTGCCAGCAGTGACGGGGGGGCCACAGATACGCAGTATTTT,TRBV6-4,NA,TRBJ2-3,few
CAIKGPGQGAYVGTEAFF,TGTGCCATCAAGGGTCCGGGACAGGGGGCGTACGTCGGCACTGAAGCTTTCTTT,TRBV15,TRBD1,TRBJ1-1,NA
CASSGLGGEADTQYF,TGTGCCAGCAGTGGGTTGGGAGGGGAAGCAGATACGCAGTATTTT,TRBV6-1,TRBD2,TRBJ2-3,medium-sized
CASSSPGQGQEKLFF,TGTGCCAGCAGCTCACCGGGACAGGGGCAAGAAAAACTGTTTTTT,TRBV7-9,TRBD1,TRBJ1-4,NA
CASSQWEEETQYF,TGCGCCAGCAGCCAATGGGAGGAAGAGACCCAGTACTTC,TRBV4-1,NA,TRBJ2-5,few
CASSLIPRDSNYGYTF,TGTGCCAGCAGCTTGATTCCCCGGGACAGTAACTATGGCTACACCTTC,TRBV6-4,TRBD1,TRBJ1-2,NA
CASSQEPGNQPQHF,TGCGCCAGCAGCCAAGAGCCGGGCAATCAGCCCCAGCATTTT,TRBV4-1,NA,TRBJ1-5,NA
CASSDSKSGHEQFF,TGTGCCAGCAGTGACTCGAAGTCAGGGCATGAGCAGTTCTTC,TRBV6-4,NA,TRBJ2-1,NA
CASSFQGLAGGSEQYF,TGTGCCAGCAGTTTCCAGGGACTAGCGGGAGGTTCCGAGCAGTACTTC,TRBV27,TRBD2,TRBJ2-7,NA
CASSSLLRGSYEQYF,TGCGCCAGCAGCTCCCTATTGCGGGGTTCCTACGAGCAGTACTTC,TRBV4-1,NA,TRBJ2-7,few
CASSVSADRPMDYGYTF,TGTGCCAGCAGCGTTAGTGCGGACAGGCCTATGGACTATGGCTACACCTTC,TRBV9,TRBD1,TRBJ1-2,NA
CASSQGKTGVTYEQYF,TGCGCCAGCAGCCAAGGGAAGACAGGGGTTACCTACGAGCAGTACTTC,TRBV4-1,TRBD1,TRBJ2-7,NA
CASSDASGGYNEQFF,TGTGCCAGCAGTGATGCTAGCGGGGGATACAATGAGCAGTTCTTC,TRBV6-1,TRBD2,TRBJ2-1,few
CASSLVAGGFQETQYF,TGCGCCAGCAGCTTGGTGGCAGGGGGATTCCAAGAGACCCAGTACTTC,TRBV5-1,TRBD1,TRBJ2-5,NA
CASSHGTGGTGELFF,TGCGCCAGCAGCCATGGGACAGGGGGCACCGGGGAGCTGTTTTTT,TRBV4-3,TRBD1,TRBJ2-2,NA
CASSEMAGMTQHF,TGTGCCAGCAGCGAGATGGCGGGGATGACCCAGCATTTT,TRBV5-5,NA,TRBJ1-5,few
CASRTTGGYDYGYTF,TGTGCCAGCAGGACCACAGGGGGATACGACTATGGCTACACCTTC,TRBV2,TRBD1,TRBJ1-2,few
CASSVMREGLTDTQYF,TGTGCCAGCAGCGTAATGCGGGAGGGCCTTACAGATACGCAGTATTTT,TRBV9,TRBD2,TRBJ2-3,NA
CASSQEEGTGNTIYF,TGTGCCAGCAGCCAAGAAGAGGGAACCGGAAACACCATATATTTT,TRBV4-2,NA,TRBJ1-3,NA
CASSDPLSYEQYF,TGTGCCAGCAGCGATCCACTGAGCTACGAGCAGTACTTC,TRBV28,NA,TRBJ2-7,few
CASSISHGYEQYF,TGTGCCAGTAGTATATCCCACGGTTACGAGCAGTACTTC,TRBV19,NA,TRBJ2-7,few
CASSEAGQPQHF,TGTGCCAGCAGTGAAGCGGGCCAGCCCCAGCATTTT,TRBV2,NA,TRBJ1-5,NA
CASSSPGAVETQYF,TGTGCCAGCAGTTCCCCAGGGGCCGTGGAGACCCAGTACTTC,TRBV11-2,NA,TRBJ2-5,NA
CASSSDTNTPFAQYF,TGCGCCAGCAGTTCTGACACCAACACACCCTTTGCGCAGTACTTC,TRBV5-1,NA,TRBJ2-7,NA
CASSLVTSGGNEQFF,TGTGCCAGCAGCTTAGTCACTAGCGGGGGTAATGAGCAGTTCTTC,TRBV5-5,TRBD2,TRBJ2-1,NA
CASDLAGGPPDTQYF,TGTGCCAGTGACCTAGCGGGGGGGCCCCCAGATACGCAGTATTTT,TRBV2,TRBD2,TRBJ2-3,NA
CASSQDLASGYYEQYF,TGCGCCAGCAGCCAAGATCTGGCCAGCGGTTACTACGAGCAGTACTTC,TRBV4-1,NA,TRBJ2-7,few